These 8 T cell receptor beta chains came from one sample sequenced in a study of regulatory T cells in long-lasting Graves disease (dated by TCRdb to the early 2020s). The time point label of this sample denotes: persistent/refractory GD, antithyroid drugs over 5 years with positive TRAb. For both TCR sequencing and RNA sequencing, RNA was extracted from PBMCs in TRIzol. The library was produced with multiplex PCR. For sequencing, an Illumina HiSeq 4000 was employed. CDR3 regions were amplified by Arm-PCR with iRepertoire HTBI primers to construct TCR beta libraries. The public reads were run again by TCRdb, first through fastp at Q25 and then through MiXCR, and only productive beta chains were kept. CDR3 protein duplicates are merged, each entry listing the most common genes and DNA. The sample table records over 300,000 distinct CDR3 sequences; about 18% of these occur just once. The top ten clonotypes cover less than 35% of the sample.

The sequencing here drew on peripheral blood mononuclear cells (PBMCs), taken when the disease was refractory, from a patient treated with antithyroid drugs. The receptors shown here come from a female donor with Graves disease.

This clonotype showed up many times. The DNA for the CDR3 is TGTGCCAGCAGTTCCCCCGTGGGAGGGAGAGAGACCCAGTACTTC. This gives the protein CASSSPVGGRETQYF. The chain has TRBV28 and TRBJ2-5; TRBD2 matches 7 bases. The CDR3 length is 15 residues. Losses at the gene ends were 4 bases for V and 4 bases for J; bases not matched to a gene: 9. The germline CDR1 and CDR2 sequences are MDHEN and SYDVKM.

The chain combines TRBV19 with TRBJ1-1; 8 nucleotides line up with TRBD1. Unmatched junction bases numbered 7, after V lost 4 bases and J lost 3 bases. The germline gives CDR1 LNHDA, CDR2 SQIVND (reference sequence). This CDR3 has 15 amino acids. CDR3 sequence: CASSTQGAMDTEAFF. CDR3 nucleotides: TGTGCCAGTAGTACGCAGGGGGCCATGGACACTGAAGCTTTCTTT.

This clonotype was recorded at least ten times. A read error may produce the germline difference seen at one junction end. The rearrangement links TRBV5-1 to TRBJ2-7, with TRBD2 identical over 11 bases. Germline values: CDR1 SGHRS, CDR2 YFSETQ. The length of the CDR3 is 16 residues. CDR3 nucleotides: TGTGCCAGCAGCTTAGGGGGCCTAGCGGGGGGCTACGAGCAGTACTTC. This sequence encodes CASSLGGLAGGYEQYF.

V usage is TRBV5-1 and J usage is TRBJ1-4; 8 bases line up with TRBD1. After removal of 6 bases from V and 7 bases from J, the junction contained 8 bases not matched to a gene. The CDR3 is 14 residues long. The V gene's germline CDR1 is SGHRS and CDR2 YFSETQ. The CDR3, as DNA: TGCGCCAGCAACCAGGGGGCGCAAGGTGAAAAACTGTTTTTT. It translates to CASNQGAQGEKLFF. The full variable domain, its missing parts supplied by reference TRBV5-1 and TRBJ1-4, is KAGVTQTPRYLIKTRGQQVTLSCSPISGHRSVSWYQQTPGQGLQFLFEYFSETQRNKGNFPGRFSGRQFSNSRSEMNVSTLELGDSALYLCASNQGAQGEKLFFGSGTQLSVL.

This clonotype was detected many times. This chain links TRBV7-2 with TRBJ1-2; unclear D gene. Germline V gene lookup returns CDR1 SGHTA and CDR2 FQGNSA. Trimming took off 3 bases at V and 7 bases at J, with 12 bases between the two ends. This CDR3 contains 13 residues. The CDR3 nucleotides are TGTGCCAGCAGCTTTGGGGAAGGGAGTGGCTACACCTTC. Translating it yields CASSFGEGSGYTF.

This sequence joins TRBV9 and TRBJ2-3, with D perhaps given as TRBD1 or TRBD2 (6 bases each). The V end lost 3 bases, the J end lost 1 base, and 12 bases lay between the germline ends. Per germline, CDR1 SGDLS and CDR2 YYNGEE. The CDR3 spans 15 residues. The chain's CDR3 is CASSGGARGTDTQYF. In DNA form, the CDR3 reads TGTGCCAGCAGCGGGGGGGCTCGCGGCACAGATACGCAGTATTTT.

At least ten counts were recorded for this clonotype. The V gene is TRBV12-3 or TRBV12-4, the J gene TRBJ1-1, with D perhaps TRBD1 (5 bases). V lost 6 bases and J 2 bases, leaving 7 bases between the germline ends. The CDR3 has 12 amino acids. The CDR3 coding sequence is TGTGCCAGCAGGACAGCTAACACTGAAGCTTTCTTT. The encoded protein is CASRTANTEAFF.

The sample holds many counts of this clonotype. V usage is TRBV12-3 or TRBV12-4 and J usage is TRBJ2-6; D unclear. V shed 7 bases and J shed 4 bases, with 11 bases lying between them. The CDR3 is 14 residues long. CDR3 in amino acids: CASKLWEGANVLTF. CDR3 DNA sequence: TGTGCCAGCAAGCTTTGGGAAGGGGCCAACGTCCTGACTTTC.